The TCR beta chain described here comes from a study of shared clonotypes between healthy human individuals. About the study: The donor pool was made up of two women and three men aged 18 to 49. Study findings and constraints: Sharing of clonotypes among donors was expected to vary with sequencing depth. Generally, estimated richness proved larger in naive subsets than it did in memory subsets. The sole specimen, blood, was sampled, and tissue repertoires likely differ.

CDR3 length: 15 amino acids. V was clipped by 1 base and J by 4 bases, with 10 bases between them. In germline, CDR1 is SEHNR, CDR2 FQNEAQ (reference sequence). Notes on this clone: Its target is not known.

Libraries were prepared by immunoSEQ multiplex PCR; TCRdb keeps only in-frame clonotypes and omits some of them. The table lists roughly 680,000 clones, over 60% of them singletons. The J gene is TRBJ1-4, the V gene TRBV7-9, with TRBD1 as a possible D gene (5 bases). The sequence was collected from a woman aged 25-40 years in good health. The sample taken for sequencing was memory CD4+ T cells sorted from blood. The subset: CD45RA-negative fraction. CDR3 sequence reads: CASSLEQGVNEKLFF. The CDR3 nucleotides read TGTGCCAGCAGCTTAGAACAAGGGGTTAATGAAAAACTGTTTTTT.